This T cell receptor (beta chain) was observed in a study of blood T cell repertoires in COVID-19. Study in general: Collection of acute and convalescent COVID-19 samples took place in the United States, Italy and Spain. T cells, B-cell-depleted T cells, or PBMCs supplied cDNA or gDNA.

Germline V gene lookup returns CDR1 LGHNA and CDR2 YSLEER. The junction had 7 bases not matched to a gene; V was cut back by 4 bases and J by 6 bases. The CDR3 length is 14 residues. Study processing details: Reference gene primer amplification gave nucleated cell count estimates. The table came from immunoSEQ multiplex PCR; TCRdb's copy has only in-frame clones and leaves some out. V, J and clone size are taken as reported in that table, and D and trimming were inferred from the DNA itself. This table holds about 280,000 clones, roughly 90% found once. V gene TRBV4-3 combines with J gene TRBJ2-7; the match to TRBD1 covers 9 bases. The source material was peripheral blood. This TCR was sampled from a man aged 18 to 30 with active or convalescent COVID-19. The CDR3 coding sequence is TGCGCCAGCAGCCTAGGGACAGGGCAATCCGAGCAGTACTTC. Translating it yields CASSLGTGQSEQYF.